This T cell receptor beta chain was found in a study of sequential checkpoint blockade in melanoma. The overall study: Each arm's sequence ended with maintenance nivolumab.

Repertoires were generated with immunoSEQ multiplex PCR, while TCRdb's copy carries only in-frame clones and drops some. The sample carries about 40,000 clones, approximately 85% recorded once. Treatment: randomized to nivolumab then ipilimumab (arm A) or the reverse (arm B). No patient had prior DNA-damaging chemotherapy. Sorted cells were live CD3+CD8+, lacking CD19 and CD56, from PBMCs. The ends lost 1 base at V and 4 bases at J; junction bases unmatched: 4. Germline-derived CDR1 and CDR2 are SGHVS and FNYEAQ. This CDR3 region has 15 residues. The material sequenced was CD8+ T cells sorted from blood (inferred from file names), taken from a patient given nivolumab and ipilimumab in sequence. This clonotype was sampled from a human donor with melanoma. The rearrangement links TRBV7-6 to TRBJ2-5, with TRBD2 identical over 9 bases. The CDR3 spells CASSLGLAEGETQYF. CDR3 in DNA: TGTGCCAGCAGCTTAGGACTAGCGGAGGGAGAGACCCAGTACTTC.